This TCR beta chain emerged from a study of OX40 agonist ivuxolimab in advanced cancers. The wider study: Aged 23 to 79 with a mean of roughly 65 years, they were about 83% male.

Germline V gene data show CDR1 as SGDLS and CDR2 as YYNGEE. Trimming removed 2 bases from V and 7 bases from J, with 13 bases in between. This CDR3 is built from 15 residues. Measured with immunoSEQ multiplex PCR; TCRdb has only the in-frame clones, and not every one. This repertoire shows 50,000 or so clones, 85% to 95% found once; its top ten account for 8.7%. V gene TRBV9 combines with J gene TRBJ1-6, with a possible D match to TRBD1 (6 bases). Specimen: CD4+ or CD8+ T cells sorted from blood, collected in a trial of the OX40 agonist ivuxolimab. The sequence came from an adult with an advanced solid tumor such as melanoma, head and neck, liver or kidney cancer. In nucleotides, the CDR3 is TGTGCCAGCAGCGTTGTGGGACAAGGAAATTCACCCCTCCACTTT. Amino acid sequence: CASSVVGQGNSPLHF.